Given below is one T cell receptor (beta chain) in context. Its target is not known. This specimen comes from a study of OX40 agonist ivuxolimab in advanced cancers. General study results and limits: The study found that CD8+ T cells averaged more expanded clones than CD4+. Which antigen the expanded peripheral T cells recognized is unknown. Part of the nonresponder group also had normalized T-cell clonal expansion that was low.

V was shortened by 4 bases and J by 2 bases, with 12 bases between the two germline ends. There are 14 residues in the CDR3. Germline V lookup: CDR1 SGDLS, CDR2 YYNGEE. This table comes from immunoSEQ multiplex PCR, and its TCRdb copy is limited to in-frame clones, with some not included. The top ten hold over 2% of the sample, which has tens of thousands of clones, about 86% seen once. With baseline, cycle 4 day 1, and cycle 7 day 1 as timepoints, blood was sampled. The clonotype comes from an adult with an advanced solid tumor such as melanoma, head and neck, liver or kidney cancer. V gene TRBV9 combines with J gene TRBJ2-5; a weak D match, TRBD1 (5 bases). Here the sequenced sample was CD4+ or CD8+ T cells sorted from blood, taken in a trial of the OX40 agonist ivuxolimab. The CDR3 protein is CASSPRTNQETQYF. In DNA form, the CDR3 reads TGTGCCAGCAGCCCTCGGACAAATCAAGAGACCCAGTACTTC.